Shown below are 14 T cell receptor beta chains from a single sample sequenced in a study of T cell responses to AZD1222 COVID-19 vaccine (dated by TCRdb to the early 2020s). The intended sense of this specimen's time point label: baseline before first vaccination. The library was generated by the immunoSEQ multiplex PCR assay. TCRdb carries this immuneACCESS record with in-frame sequences only. Its versions omit some clonotypes, under half of them owing to an unresolved V gene in the studies checked, with the rest unexplained. The sample has about 60,000 clones on record, roughly 89% of them singletons. Under 8% of the sample comes from the top ten. The material was peripheral blood, obtained on day 0 of AZD1222 vaccination. The receptors stem from an adult in good health.

This chain connects TRBV7-9 to TRBJ1-1; perhaps TRBD1 as D (6 bases). The V end lost 5 bases, the J end lost 7 bases, and 23 bases lay between the germline ends. The V gene's germline CDR1 is SEHNR and CDR2 FQNEAQ (reference sequence). This CDR3 is built from 16 residues. CDR3 protein: CASSPPRAQGRDEAFF. DNA for the CDR3: TGTGCCAGCAGCCCCCCCCGCGCACAGGGAAGGGATGAAGCTTTCTTT. The full variable domain, completed using reference TRBV7-9 and TRBJ1-1, is DTGVSQNPRHKITKRGQNVTFRCDPISEHNRLYWYRQTLGQGPEFLTYFQNEAQLEKSRLLSDRFSAERPKGSFSTLEIQRTEQGDSAMYLCASSPPRAQGRDEAFFGQGTRLTVV.

The chain has TRBV3-1 (or the pseudogene TRBV3-2) and TRBJ2-7; TRBD1 matches 8 bases. This CDR3 has 14 amino acids. Trimming removed 5 bases from V and 2 bases from J; junction bases left unmatched: 5. Germline lookup yields CDR1 LGHDT and CDR2 YNNKEL (reference sequence). CDR3 nucleotides: TGTGCCAGCAGCGTCGGGACAGGAACCTACGAGCAGTACTTC. Encoded protein: CASSVGTGTYEQYF.

The chain joins TRBV4-3 to TRBJ1-1; tentative D call: TRBD1 (5 bases). Per germline, CDR1 LGHNA and CDR2 YSLEER. This CDR3 has 16 amino acids. V lost 1 base, J lost 5 bases, and 17 bases lay in between. In DNA, the CDR3 is TGCGCCAGCAGCCAAGGAAGGGGCCGGCTGCGGACTGAAGCTTTCTTT. This translates into CASSQGRGRLRTEAFF.

The gene calls are TRBV14 and TRBJ2-2; D might be TRBD2 (6 bases). Germline V lookup: CDR1 SGHDN, CDR2 FVKESK. The V end lost 3 bases, the J end lost 0 bases, and 11 bases lay between the germline ends. The CDR3 is 16 amino acids. The CDR3 DNA is TGTGCCAGCAGCCACCAGGGACTTCCGAACACCGGGGAGCTGTTTTTT. It codes for CASSHQGLPNTGELFF.

V and J are TRBV19 and TRBJ1-1; D may be TRBD1 (5 bases). V was shortened by 4 bases and J by 4 bases, with 16 bases between the two germline ends. Looked up from germline, CDR1 is LNHDA and CDR2 is SQIVND (reference sequence). The CDR3 is made up of 15 amino acids. CDR3 residues: CASSSGPGRGTEAFF. The CDR3 DNA sequence: TGTGCCAGTAGTAGCGGGCCAGGGCGGGGCACTGAAGCTTTCTTT.

The chain combines TRBV5-6 with TRBJ1-5; weak D call: TRBD1 (5 bases). V was pared by 4 bases and J by 6 bases, with 11 bases between. CDR1 and CDR2 (germline): SGHDT, YYEEEE. There are 13 residues in the CDR3. The CDR3 region is CASSPGRGQPQHF. As DNA, the CDR3 is TGTGCCAGCAGCCCCGGGAGGGGTCAGCCCCAGCATTTT.

The table lists this clone with a count of one. This rearrangement joins TRBV3-1 (or the pseudogene TRBV3-2) to TRBJ1-5; 8 bases align to TRBD1. V shed 2 bases, J shed 7 bases, and the junction held 10 bases outside the gene matches. CDR3 size: 16 residues. Germline-derived CDR1 and CDR2 are LGHDT and YNNKEL (reference sequence). This CDR3 is CASSQSRQGWGQPQHF. In DNA form, the CDR3 reads TGTGCCAGCAGCCAATCTCGACAGGGGTGGGGGCAGCCCCAGCATTTT.

V is TRBV11-3 and J is TRBJ2-2; 7 bases align to TRBD1. Germline loops: CDR1 SGHNT, CDR2 YENEEA. V lost 4 bases and J lost 0; bases outside the gene matches: 11. CDR3 length: 18 amino acids. The chain's CDR3 is CASSSRPGTAANTGELFF. CDR3 coding DNA: TGTGCCAGCAGCTCAAGACCCGGGACAGCCGCGAACACCGGGGAGCTGTTTTTT.

J is TRBJ1-1 and V is TRBV10-2; the match to TRBD1 covers 7 bases. The junction had 7 bases not matched to a gene; V was cut back by 6 bases and J by 0 bases. The germline CDR1 and CDR2 sequences are WSHSY and SAAADI. The CDR3 has 15 residues. The CDR3 DNA follows: TGCGCCAGCAGCTCTTTACAGGGGATGAACACTGAAGCTTTCTTT. Translation gives CASSSLQGMNTEAFF.

This clone turned up a few times. V is TRBV2 and J is TRBJ1-5; 7 positions agree with TRBD1. CDR3 length: 15 amino acids. Trimming took 6 bases from V and 0 from J; bases not matched to a gene: 5. Looked up from germline, CDR1 is SNHLY and CDR2 is FYNNEI. CDR3 protein: CASSQGGFSNQPQHF. CDR3 DNA sequence: TGTGCCAGCAGCCAGGGGGGCTTTAGCAATCAGCCCCAGCATTTT.

V and J are TRBV28 and TRBJ1-3, with 9 bases lining up with TRBD1. The CDR3 totals 15 residues. Germline V lookup: CDR1 MDHEN, CDR2 SYDVKM. V shed 1 base, J shed 4 bases, and the junction held 2 bases outside the gene matches. CDR3 sequence: CASSLLGTGGNTIYF. The CDR3 DNA reads as TGTGCCAGCAGTTTATTAGGGACAGGGGGAAACACCATATATTTT.

This chain connects TRBV27 to TRBJ2-1, with D possibly matching TRBD2 (6 bases). Germline lookup yields CDR1 MNHEY and CDR2 SMNVEV (reference sequence). The CDR3 covers 13 residues. Deletions cut 8 bases from V and 2 bases from J, with 10 bases between. For the CDR3, the DNA is TGTGCCAGCGGGGGACTTACCTACAATGAGCAGTTCTTC. The encoded protein is CASGGLTYNEQFF.

This rearrangement joins TRBV25-1 to TRBJ2-6; D may match TRBD1 or TRBD2 (7 bases each). Germline CDR1 MGHDK, CDR2 SYGVNS. Trimming cost V 3 bases and J 3 bases, with 15 bases left between them. This CDR3 comprises 17 residues. CDR3 sequence reads: CASSDATGRDGANVLTF. The CDR3 nucleotides are TGTGCCAGCAGTGACGCGACAGGGAGGGATGGGGCCAACGTCCTGACTTTC.

The rearrangement links TRBV5-8 to TRBJ1-2, with D tentatively TRBD1 (5 bases). Trimming removed 1 base at V and 5 bases at J, with 15 bases between. Germline values: CDR1 SGHTS, CDR2 YDEGEE. CDR3 size: 15 residues. The CDR3 is CASSLTRGPEYGYTF. In DNA, the CDR3 is TGTGCCAGCAGCTTGACGCGGGGACCCGAATATGGCTACACCTTC.